This TCR beta chain was found in a study of metastatic and nonmetastatic thyroid tumors. Study-wide context: Across blood and tumor or nodule tissue, repertoires from malignant and benign thyroid patients were compared with one another.

Methods used by the authors: Using the CDR3 differences seen across clinicopathological groups, the authors built a distant-metastasis classifier for papillary thyroid cancer, which was meant to discriminate distant-metastatic patients. With MiXCR, TCRdb called clones anew from the PCR reads. The V and J calls here are based on TCRdb, not the publication. The data contain roughly 13,000 clones, 26% of them singletons. General observations from the study: TCR beta diversity was reportedly significantly higher in malignant thyroid tumors than benign nodules, in blood and tumor.

Before thyroid surgery, none of the patients had received any treatment. The CDR3 has 14 residues. Germline loops: CDR1 SGHTA, CDR2 FQGNSA. Trimming cost V 5 bases and J 7 bases, with 18 bases left between them. With regard to this clone: Antigen unknown.

The clonotype was recovered from a female donor with papillary thyroid cancer or a benign thyroid nodule (not recorded which). Some clones in this sample may be carry-over from other donors' samples. Sequenced material: tumor tissue. The chain is built from TRBV7-2 and TRBJ2-7; D may correspond to TRBD1 or TRBD2 (6 bases each). The CDR3 region has the DNA TGTGCCAGCAGCCCAACATGGGGGGCATGGGAGCAGTACTTC. Protein product: CASSPTWGAWEQYF.